This passage covers 24 T cell receptor beta chains from one sample sequenced in a study of T cells in narcolepsy. Assay used: immunoSEQ multiplex PCR; TCRdb lists only in-frame clones, some missing. The repertoire holds roughly 25,000 clones, roughly 85% seen once, with 9.5% to 13% in the top ten. Specimen: memory (CD45RA-) CD4+ T cells from blood. These receptors all stem from a human donor in good health.

The chain is built from TRBV30 and TRBJ1-3, with unresolved D. This CDR3 region has 14 residues. The germline CDR1 and CDR2 sequences are GTSNPN and SVGIG (reference sequence). Trimming took 2 bases from V and 1 from J, leaving 9 bases between them. In DNA, the CDR3 is TGTGCCTGGAGTCCTTCGGGGTCTGGAAACACCATATATTTT. Protein product: CAWSPSGSGNTIYF.

The rearrangement joins TRBV11-2 to TRBJ2-7; weak D call: TRBD1 (6 bases). The CDR3 contains 17 residues. The V end was cut by 1 base, the J end by 0 bases, with 16 bases between. CDR1 and CDR2 (germline): SGHAT, FQNNGV. In DNA, the CDR3 is TGTGCCAGCAGCTTAGTTGGCAGGGGCGCCTACTCCTACGAGCAGTACTTC. Translated, it gives CASSLVGRGAYSYEQYF.

This clone showed up just a few times. The chain is built from TRBV27 and TRBJ2-2; 10 bases are shared with TRBD2. The V gene end was trimmed by 6 bases and the J gene end by 2 bases; junction bases not matched to a gene: 6. This CDR3 contains 16 residues. Germline loops: CDR1 MNHEY, CDR2 SMNVEV (reference sequence). The CDR3 here is CASRLGLALNTGELFF. CDR3 DNA: TGTGCCAGCAGATTGGGACTAGCGCTTAACACCGGGGAGCTGTTTTTT.

In regard to this clone: This sample includes further DNA sequences coding for the same CDR3. The V call is TRBV19, the J call TRBJ1-5, with D tentatively TRBD1 (6 bases). The V gene lost 7 bases and the J gene lost 2 bases, with 18 bases spanning the gap. The CDR3 length is 16 residues. Germline assignment: CDR1 LNHDA and CDR2 SQIVND (reference sequence). The CDR3 loop reads CASTGMGGLGNQPQHF. DNA of the CDR3: TGTGCCAGTACTGGGATGGGGGGGCTCGGCAATCAGCCCCAGCATTTT. Supplemented by reference TRBV19 and TRBJ1-5, the full variable domain reads DGGITQSPKYLFRKEGQNVTLSCEQNLNHDAMYWYRQDPGQGLRLIYYSQIVNDFQKGDIAEGYSVSREKKESFPLTVTSAQKNPTAFYLCASTGMGGLGNQPQHFGDGTRLSIL.

The chain has TRBV7-9 and TRBJ2-7; 8 nucleotides align to TRBD2. There are 14 residues in the CDR3. The germline V gene has CDR1 SEHNR and CDR2 FQNEAQ (reference sequence). The junction had 6 bases not matched to a gene; V was cut back by 3 bases and J by 5 bases. This CDR3 is CASSLRAGGNEQYF. Written as DNA, the CDR3 is TGTGCCAGCAGCTTGAGGGCGGGAGGAAACGAGCAGTACTTC.

The table lists this clone with a count of one. The rearrangement uses TRBV6-4 and TRBJ1-2; D is possibly TRBD1 (6 bases). Trimming removed 4 bases from V and 7 bases from J, with 10 bases in between. Germline CDR1 reads MRHNA; CDR2 reads SNTAGT. This CDR3 is built from 12 residues. The CDR3 DNA reads TGTGCCAGCAGTGGAGGGGGTGCTGGCTACACCTTC. This codes for CASSGGGAGYTF.

The J gene is TRBJ2-2, the V gene TRBV2; D not resolved. Deletions cut 5 bases from V and 5 bases from J, with 9 bases between. Looked up from germline, CDR1 is SNHLY and CDR2 is FYNNEI. The CDR3 extends over 13 amino acids. The CDR3, as DNA: TGTGCCAGCAGTTTCTCAGAGACCGGGGAGCTGTTTTTT. This sequence encodes CASSFSETGELFF. The whole variable domain, filled in from reference TRBV2 and TRBJ2-2, reads EPEVTQTPSHQVTQMGQEVILRCVPISNHLYFYWYRQILGQKVEFLVSFYNNEISEKSEIFDDQFSVERPDGSNFTLKIRSTKLEDSAMYFCASSFSETGELFFGEGSRLTVL.

The chain uses TRBV9 and TRBJ2-5; possible D gene TRBD2, 6 bases. V dropped 4 bases and J dropped 5 bases, with 15 bases sitting between them. Germline V gene data show CDR1 as SGDLS and CDR2 as YYNGEE. This CDR3 spans 14 amino acids. The chain's CDR3 is CASSPRAGGETQYF. The CDR3 DNA is TGTGCCAGCAGCCCCCGAGCGGGTGGGGAGACCCAGTACTTC.

The chain joins TRBV7-9 to TRBJ1-5; D might be TRBD1 (6 bases). Per germline, CDR1 SEHNR and CDR2 FQNEAQ (reference sequence). V was cut by 4 bases and J by 6 bases, with 13 bases left in between. CDR3 size: 14 residues. CDR3 region: CASSYEGGGQPQHF. CDR3 coding DNA: TGTGCCAGCAGCTATGAGGGAGGGGGTCAGCCCCAGCATTTT.

This clone rates as medium-sized. The rearrangement uses TRBV10-3 and TRBJ2-7, with 8 bases matching TRBD2. Germline CDR1 reads ENHRY; CDR2 reads SYGVKD. With 2 bases clipped from V and 9 bases from J, the junction kept 9 bases outside the gene matches. The CDR3 covers 14 residues. CDR3 sequence reads: CAISEPGLGAVQYF. The CDR3 DNA is TGTGCCATCAGTGAGCCGGGACTAGGAGCAGTGCAGTACTTC.

In this sample, this clone turned up once. V and J are TRBV30 and TRBJ1-5, with 7 nucleotides matching TRBD1. The CDR3 loop spans 15 amino acids. Per germline, CDR1 GTSNPN and CDR2 SVGIG (reference sequence). Unmatched junction bases numbered 4, after V lost 0 bases and J lost 2 bases. This chain's CDR3 is CAWSVKGAGNQPQHF. The CDR3 nucleotides read TGTGCCTGGAGTGTAAAGGGGGCAGGCAATCAGCCCCAGCATTTT. Full variable domain (outside the CDR3, taken from reference TRBV30 and TRBJ1-5): SQTIHQWPATLVQPVGSPLSLECTVEGTSNPNLYWYRQAAGRGLQLLFYSVGIGQISSEVPQNLSASRPQDRQFILSSKKLLLSDSGFYLCAWSVKGAGNQPQHFGDGTRLSIL.

The chain recombines TRBV25-1 with TRBJ2-5; D may correspond to TRBD1 or TRBD2 (5 bases each). Germline assignment: CDR1 MGHDK and CDR2 SYGVNS. The CDR3 sequence is 16 residues long. V was shortened by 0 bases and J by 5 bases, with 16 bases between the two germline ends. Here the CDR3 DNA reads TGTGCCAGCAGTGAATATGGGGTTCCAGGGAGCGAGACCCAGTACTTC. Its protein is CASSEYGVPGSETQYF.

This CDR3 is CAWRRLTGDSYEQYF. The CDR3 nucleotides read TGTGCCTGGAGACGCTTAACGGGAGACTCCTACGAGCAGTACTTC. V and J are TRBV30 and TRBJ2-7; the D gene is possibly TRBD2 (6 bases). Germline CDR1 GTSNPN, CDR2 SVGIG (reference sequence). Trimming removed 3 bases at V and 0 bases at J, with 15 bases between. There are 15 residues in the CDR3.

This sequence joins TRBV6-5 and TRBJ2-5; TRBD2 aligns across 7 bases. The J call may be faulty, since TRBJ2-7 better matches the DNA end. The V gene's germline CDR1 is MNHEY and CDR2 SVGAGI. The CDR3 is 14 residues long. This CDR3 reads CASWGRANSYEQYF. The CDR3 region has the DNA TGTGCCAGCTGGGGGAGGGCTAACTCCTACGAGCAGTACTTC.

The chain carries TRBV5-1 and TRBJ2-1; 8 bases agree with TRBD1. Unmatched junction bases numbered 7, after V lost 4 bases and J lost 7 bases. The CDR3 contains 14 residues. Germline V gene lookup returns CDR1 SGHRS and CDR2 YFSETQ. CDR3 DNA: TGCGCCAGCAGCCACGGACAGGGAGCGAATGAGCAGTTCTTC. This gives the protein CASSHGQGANEQFF. The whole variable domain, remainder taken from reference TRBV5-1 and TRBJ2-1, is KAGVTQTPRYLIKTRGQQVTLSCSPISGHRSVSWYQQTPGQGLQFLFEYFSETQRNKGNFPGRFSGRQFSNSRSEMNVSTLELGDSALYLCASSHGQGANEQFFGPGTRLTVL.

The rearrangement joins TRBV19 to TRBJ2-2; TRBD2 is a possible D gene (5 bases). The CDR3 is made up of 14 amino acids. V dropped 9 bases and J dropped 0 bases, with 11 bases sitting between them. The germline V gene has CDR1 LNHDA and CDR2 SQIVND (reference sequence). This CDR3 reads CASTTTPNTGELFF. The CDR3 DNA sequence: TGTGCCAGCACGACTACCCCGAACACCGGGGAGCTGTTTTTT.

V usage is TRBV5-1 and J usage is TRBJ2-3; D perhaps matches TRBD2 (6 bases). Germline V CDR1 and CDR2: SGHRS, YFSETQ. V lost 4 bases to trimming and J lost 6 bases, with 21 bases between them. This CDR3 is built from 16 residues. CDR3 loop: CASSPQPITRGDTQYF. DNA of the CDR3: TGCGCCAGCAGCCCACAACCCATCACCCGGGGGGATACGCAGTATTTT. The variable domain in full, completed from reference TRBV5-1 and TRBJ2-3, reads KAGVTQTPRYLIKTRGQQVTLSCSPISGHRSVSWYQQTPGQGLQFLFEYFSETQRNKGNFPGRFSGRQFSNSRSEMNVSTLELGDSALYLCASSPQPITRGDTQYFGPGTRLTVL.

The chain employs TRBV14 and TRBJ2-2; 7 nucleotides line up with TRBD1. V lost 2 bases, J lost 0 bases, and 3 bases stayed unmatched. The CDR3 is 16 amino acids. Germline V gene lookup returns CDR1 SGHDN and CDR2 FVKESK. The CDR3 region is CASSQLGQSNTGELFF. As DNA, the CDR3 is TGTGCCAGCAGCCAATTGGGACAGTCGAACACCGGGGAGCTGTTTTTT. The variable domain in full, completed from reference TRBV14 and TRBJ2-2, reads EAGVTQFPSHSVIEKGQTVTLRCDPISGHDNLYWYRRVMGKEIKFLLHFVKESKQDESGMPNNRFLAERTGGTYSTLKVQPAELEDSGVYFCASSQLGQSNTGELFFGEGSRLTVL.

This chain joins TRBV28 and TRBJ1-5; 8 nucleotides align to TRBD1. V lost 1 base, J lost 4 bases, and 3 bases stayed unmatched. This CDR3 has 15 residues. Per germline, CDR1 MDHEN and CDR2 SYDVKM. In DNA form, the CDR3 reads TGTGCCAGCAGTTTATTCGGGGACAGGAATCAGCCCCAGCATTTT. Amino acid sequence: CASSLFGDRNQPQHF.

This rearrangement joins TRBV4-1 to TRBJ2-7; TRBD1 agrees at 7 bases. The V gene's germline CDR1 is MGHRA and CDR2 YSYEKL. J gave up 7 bases and V 1 base, and 7 bases lay outside the gene matches. CDR3 length equals 14 residues. The CDR3 reads CASSQGQGLSEQYF. The CDR3 DNA is TGCGCCAGCAGCCAAGGACAGGGTTTAAGTGAGCAGTACTTC.

This clone was seen only once. The chain uses TRBV11-2 and TRBJ2-1; tentative D call: TRBD1 (6 bases). In germline, CDR1 is SGHAT, CDR2 FQNNGV. Trimming removed 1 base at V and 4 bases at J, with 20 bases between. The CDR3 length is 18 residues. This CDR3 is CASSLANRVNLLYNEQFF. The CDR3 DNA reads TGTGCCAGCAGCTTAGCAAACAGGGTGAATTTATTGTACAATGAGCAGTTCTTC.

V is TRBV6-1 and J is TRBJ2-7; 7 bases agree with TRBD1. Germline assignment: CDR1 MNHNS and CDR2 SASEGT. The V and J ends lost 5 bases and 0 bases, in that order; junction bases with no gene match: 4. The CDR3 is 14 amino acids. CDR3 sequence (DNA): TGTGCCAGCAGTTTAGGGGGCGCCTCCTACGAGCAGTACTTC. Its protein is CASSLGGASYEQYF.

This clone was counted once. This sequence joins TRBV29-1 and TRBJ1-2; perhaps TRBD1 as D (5 bases). The V and J ends lost 7 bases and 3 bases respectively, with 15 bases between them. Germline lookup yields CDR1 SQVTM and CDR2 ANQGSEA. CDR3 length: 13 residues. The CDR3 sequence is CSAAGGEDYGYTF. CDR3 DNA sequence: TGCAGCGCCGCGGGGGGGGAGGACTATGGCTACACCTTC.

The V call is TRBV30, the J call TRBJ2-3; maybe TRBD2 (6 bases). Germline V CDR1 and CDR2: GTSNPN, SVGIG (reference sequence). This CDR3 has 14 residues. V gave up 2 bases and J gave up 0 bases, with 9 bases separating them. In DNA form, the CDR3 reads TGTGCCTGGAGTACCGGAGGGAGCACAGATACGCAGTATTTT. As protein: CAWSTGGSTDTQYF.